The sequence of this T cell receptor (beta chain) was determined in a study of shared clonotypes between healthy human individuals. Measured with immunoSEQ multiplex PCR; TCRdb has only the in-frame clones, and not every one. The repertoire includes approximately 2.5 million clones, approximately 93% of them detected once, and about 0.34% sits in the top ten. The sequence was obtained from a man aged 18 to 35 in good health. Some clones in this sample may be carry-over from other donors' samples. Material for sequencing was naive CD4+ T cells from PBMCs. Subset reported: CD45RA+ positively selected.

The CDR3 bases are TGTGCCAGCAGCTTAGACGGGGGGCGCCTCGACGAGCAGTACTTC. Protein product: CASSLDGGRLDEQYF. The V and J genes are TRBV11-1 and TRBJ2-7, with D maybe TRBD2 (7 bases). V dropped 1 base and J dropped 5 bases, with 15 bases sitting between them. This CDR3 has 15 residues. Germline-derived CDR1 and CDR2 are SGHAT and FQDESV (reference sequence).